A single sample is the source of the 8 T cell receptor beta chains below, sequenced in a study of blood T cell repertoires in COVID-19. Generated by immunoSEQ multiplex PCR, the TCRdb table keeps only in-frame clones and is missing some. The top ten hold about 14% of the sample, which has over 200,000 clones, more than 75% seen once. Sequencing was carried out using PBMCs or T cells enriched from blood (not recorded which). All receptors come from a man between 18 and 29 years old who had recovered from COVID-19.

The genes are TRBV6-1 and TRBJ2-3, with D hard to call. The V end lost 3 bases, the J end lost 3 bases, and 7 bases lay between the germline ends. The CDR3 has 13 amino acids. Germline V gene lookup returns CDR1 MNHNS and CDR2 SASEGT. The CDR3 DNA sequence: TGTGCCAGCAGTGACGACTTGACAGATACGCAGTATTTT. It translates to CASSDDLTDTQYF.

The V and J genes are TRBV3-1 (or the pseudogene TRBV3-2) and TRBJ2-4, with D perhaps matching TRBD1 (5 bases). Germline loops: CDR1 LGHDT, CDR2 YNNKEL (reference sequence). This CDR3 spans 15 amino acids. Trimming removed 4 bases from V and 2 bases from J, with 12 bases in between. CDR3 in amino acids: CASSPAGQSKNIQYF. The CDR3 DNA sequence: TGTGCCAGCAGCCCAGCTGGACAATCCAAAAACATTCAGTACTTC.

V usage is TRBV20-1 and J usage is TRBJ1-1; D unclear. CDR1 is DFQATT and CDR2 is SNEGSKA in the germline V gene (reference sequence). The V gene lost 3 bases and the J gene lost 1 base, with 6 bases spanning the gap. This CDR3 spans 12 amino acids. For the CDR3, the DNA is TGCAGTGCTAGTTACAAGAACACTGAAGCTTTCTTT. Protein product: CSASYKNTEAFF.

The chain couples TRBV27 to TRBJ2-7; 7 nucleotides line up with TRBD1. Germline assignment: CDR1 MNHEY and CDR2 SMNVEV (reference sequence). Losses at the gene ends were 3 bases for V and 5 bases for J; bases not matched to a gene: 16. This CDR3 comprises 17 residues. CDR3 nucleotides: TGTGCCAGCAGTTTGAAATCTTCAGTGGCAGGGGGTAACGAGCAGTACTTC. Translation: CASSLKSSVAGGNEQYF.

CDR3 nucleotide sequence: TGTGCCAGCAGCTTAGTAGCGGGGGTAGACAATGAGCAGTTCTTC. Amino acids: CASSLVAGVDNEQFF. The J gene is TRBJ2-1, the V gene TRBV7-9; TRBD2 matches 9 bases. V trimming: 1 base; J trimming: 5 bases; junction bases outside the gene matches: 3. Germline V CDR1 and CDR2: SEHNR, FQNEAQ (reference sequence). The CDR3 has 15 amino acids.

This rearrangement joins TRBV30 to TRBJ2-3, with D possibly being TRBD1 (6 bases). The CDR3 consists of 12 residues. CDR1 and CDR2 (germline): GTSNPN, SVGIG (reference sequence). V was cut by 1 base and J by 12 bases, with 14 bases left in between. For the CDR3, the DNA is TGTGCCTGGAGTGATGGACAGCTCCGCCAGTATTTT. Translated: CAWSDGQLRQYF.

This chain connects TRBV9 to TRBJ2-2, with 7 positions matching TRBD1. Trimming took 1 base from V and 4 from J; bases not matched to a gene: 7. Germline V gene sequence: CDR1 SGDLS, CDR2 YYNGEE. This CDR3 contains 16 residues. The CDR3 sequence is CASSVTGQVSTGELFF. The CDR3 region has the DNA TGTGCCAGCAGCGTAACCGGACAGGTATCCACCGGGGAGCTGTTTTTT.

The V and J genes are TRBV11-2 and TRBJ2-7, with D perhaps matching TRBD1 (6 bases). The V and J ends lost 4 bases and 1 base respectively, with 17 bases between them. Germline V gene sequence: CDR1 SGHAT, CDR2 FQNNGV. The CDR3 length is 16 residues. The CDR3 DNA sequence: TGTGCCAGCAGCTCACCCAGGGGCGTAAGGTCCTACGAGCAGTACTTC. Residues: CASSSPRGVRSYEQYF.